This T cell receptor beta chain was sequenced in a study of T cell responses to AZD1222 COVID-19 vaccine. Whole-study results and caveats: Clonal diversity may have been underestimated, and the donors were mostly white British, with more females than males.

A few counts support this clone. The antigen remains undetermined. This table comes from immunoSEQ multiplex PCR, and its TCRdb copy is limited to in-frame clones, with some not included. The profile shows around 130,000 clones, 80% to 90% of them singletons. Germline-derived CDR1 and CDR2 are LGHNA and YNFKEQ. The CDR3 totals 16 residues. V lost 3 bases and J lost 5; bases outside the gene matches: 7. Sequencing was performed on peripheral blood, taken on day 0 of AZD1222 vaccination. The rearrangement joins TRBV4-2 to TRBJ1-4, with 9 bases identical to TRBD1. This clonotype originated in an adult in good health. The CDR3 is CASSQDRQGVNEKLFF. The DNA for the CDR3 is TGTGCCAGCAGCCAGGACCGACAGGGGGTGAATGAAAAACTGTTTTTT.